This T cell receptor (beta chain) is drawn from a study of blood T cell repertoires in COVID-19. At the level of the study: Collection of acute and convalescent COVID-19 samples took place in the United States, Italy and Spain. From T cells, B-cell-depleted T cells, or PBMCs came the material, which was cDNA or gDNA.

Per the original methods: From reference gene primer amplification, estimates of nucleated cell counts were derived. Clones were read by immunoSEQ multiplex PCR, and TCRdb kept only the in-frame ones, dropping some. D and trimming were read from the DNA, whereas the V and J calls and clone size are those reported in that table. The data hold around 140,000 clones, with about 89% observed a single time. This clone was counted between two and nine times. This CDR3 has 16 amino acids. After removal of 4 bases from V and 4 bases from J, the junction contained 10 bases not matched to a gene. This chain connects TRBV23-1 to TRBJ1-1, with 9 nucleotides matching TRBD1. TRBV23-1 is assigned to the ORF class and has an uncertain function. This receptor was identified in an elderly man with acute or convalescent COVID-19. Sequencing input: peripheral blood. CDR3 amino acids: CASSRDRDRPGTEAFF. The CDR3 DNA reads TGCGCCAGCAGTCGGGACAGGGATCGCCCGGGCACTGAAGCTTTCTTT.